This is a list of T cell receptor beta chains from one sample in a study of graft-versus-host responses after intestinal transplantation. TCRdb keeps only in-frame clones here, not all; method: immunoSEQ multiplex PCR. The profile covers about 24,000 clones, with roughly 88% appearing a single time and around 0.97% taken by the ten largest. Sequenced material: PBMCs, taken roughly 68 weeks after intestinal transplant. Every receptor here comes from a human patient who received an intestinal transplant, so some T cells may come from the graft donor. Both conserved end residues are part of each CDR3. A D gene is named only where the DNA matches it firmly. Size tells how often a clone was seen (once, few, many) or the class of an expanded clone, and some rows leave it out.

J gene: TRBJ1-4
V gene: TRBV6-6
clone size: few
CDR3 length: 13
D gene: TRBD1
CDR3 protein: CACRDSYYEKLFF
CDR3 DNA: TGTGCCTGCCGGGACAGCTACTATGAAAAACTGTTTTTT

J gene: TRBJ1-1
V gene: TRBV6-5
clone size: NA
CDR3 length: 15
D gene: NA
CDR3 protein: CASSYSSGADTEAFF
CDR3 DNA: TGTGCCAGCAGTTACAGCTCGGGGGCTGACACTGAAGCTTTCTTT

J gene: TRBJ1-3
V gene: TRBV25-1
clone size: NA
CDR3 length: 15
D gene: NA
CDR3 protein: CASRGQEGTGNTIYF
CDR3 DNA: TGTGCCAGCAGAGGTCAGGAAGGGACGGGAAACACCATATATTTT

J gene: TRBJ2-1
V gene: TRBV27
clone size: NA
CDR3 length: 16
D gene: TRBD1
CDR3 protein: CASSSDTTGVGLVGFF
CDR3 DNA: TGTGCCAGCAGTTCCGACACGACAGGGGTGGGCTTGGTGGGGTTCTTC

J gene: TRBJ2-7
V gene: TRBV7-2
clone size: NA
CDR3 length: 14
D gene: NA
CDR3 protein: CASSLVASNYEQYF
CDR3 DNA: TGTGCCAGCAGCTTAGTAGCCTCTAACTACGAGCAGTACTTC

J gene: TRBJ1-2
V gene: TRBV6-1
clone size: once
CDR3 length: 15
D gene: NA
CDR3 protein: CASSSNAGGNYGYTF
CDR3 DNA: TGTGCCAGCAGTTCTAATGCGGGAGGTAACTATGGCTACACCTTC

J gene: TRBJ2-5
V gene: TRBV6-5
clone size: once
CDR3 length: 14
D gene: TRBD1
CDR3 protein: CASSVDRGLETQYF
CDR3 DNA: TGTGCCAGCAGTGTGGACAGGGGATTGGAGACCCAGTACTTC

J gene: TRBJ1-2
V gene: TRBV29-1
clone size: once
CDR3 length: 11
D gene: NA
CDR3 protein: CSVVSVYGYTF
CDR3 DNA: TGCAGCGTTGTTTCGGTGTATGGCTACACCTTC

J gene: TRBJ1-2
V gene: TRBV7-9
clone size: NA
CDR3 length: 13
D gene: NA
CDR3 protein: CASSPPLVDGYTF
CDR3 DNA: TGTGCCAGCAGCCCCCCCTTGGTCGATGGCTACACCTTC

J gene: TRBJ1-2
V gene: TRBV6-6
clone size: NA
CDR3 length: 13
D gene: NA
CDR3 protein: CASHLYKGSGYTF
CDR3 DNA: TGTGCCAGCCACCTTTATAAGGGTTCTGGCTACACCTTC

J gene: TRBJ2-7
V gene: TRBV5-8
clone size: NA
CDR3 length: 15
D gene: TRBD2
CDR3 protein: CASSLYSGREREQYF
CDR3 DNA: TGTGCCAGCAGCCTTTATAGCGGGAGGGAAAGAGAGCAGTACTTC

J gene: TRBJ2-3
V gene: TRBV27
clone size: NA
CDR3 length: 19
D gene: TRBD2
CDR3 protein: CASSLLGRLAEGWVDTQYF
CDR3 DNA: TGTGCCAGCAGTTTATTAGGACGGCTAGCGGAAGGATGGGTGGATACGCAGTATTTT

J gene: TRBJ1-1
V gene: TRBV21-1
clone size: once
CDR3 length: 14
D gene: NA
CDR3 protein: CASSKEGMNTEAFF
CDR3 DNA: TGTGCCAGCAGCAAAGAAGGGATGAACACTGAAGCTTTCTTT

J gene: TRBJ2-6
V gene: TRBV6-5
clone size: NA
CDR3 length: 14
D gene: NA
CDR3 protein: CASSTQAGANVLTF
CDR3 DNA: TGTGCCAGCAGTACCCAGGCTGGGGCCAACGTCCTGACTTTC

J gene: TRBJ2-3
V gene: TRBV5-8
clone size: NA
CDR3 length: 13
D gene: NA
CDR3 protein: CASSHDSRDTQYF
CDR3 DNA: TGTGCCAGCAGCCACGATAGCAGAGATACGCAGTATTTT

J gene: TRBJ2-5
V gene: TRBV13
clone size: NA
CDR3 length: 12
D gene: NA
CDR3 protein: CASSHPGETQYF
CDR3 DNA: TGTGCCAGCAGCCACCCCGGAGAGACCCAGTACTTC

J gene: TRBJ2-5
V gene: TRBV19
clone size: NA
CDR3 length: 13
D gene: NA
CDR3 protein: CASSIRLQETQYF
CDR3 DNA: TGTGCCAGTAGTATCCGCCTTCAAGAGACCCAGTACTTC

J gene: TRBJ1-2
V gene: TRBV9
clone size: once
CDR3 length: 12
D gene: NA
CDR3 protein: CASSPPGYGYTF
CDR3 DNA: TGTGCCAGCAGCCCCCCCGGGTATGGCTACACCTTC